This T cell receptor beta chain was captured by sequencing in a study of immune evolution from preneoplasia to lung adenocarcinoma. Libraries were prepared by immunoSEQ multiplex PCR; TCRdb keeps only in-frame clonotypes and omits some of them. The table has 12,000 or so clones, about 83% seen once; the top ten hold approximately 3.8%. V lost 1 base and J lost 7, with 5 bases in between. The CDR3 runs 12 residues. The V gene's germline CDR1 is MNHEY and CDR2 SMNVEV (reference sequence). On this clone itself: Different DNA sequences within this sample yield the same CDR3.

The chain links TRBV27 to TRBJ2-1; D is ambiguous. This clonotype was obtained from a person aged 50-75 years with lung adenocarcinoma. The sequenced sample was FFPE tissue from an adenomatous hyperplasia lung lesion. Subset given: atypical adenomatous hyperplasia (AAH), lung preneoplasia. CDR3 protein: CASSLWGNEQFF. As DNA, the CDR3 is TGTGCCAGCAGTTTATGGGGTAATGAGCAGTTCTTC.